These 19 T cell receptor beta chains came from one sample sequenced in a study of T cells in localized non-small cell lung cancer. Some clones are missing from TCRdb's copy, which holds only in-frame ones; the method was immunoSEQ multiplex PCR. The sample records around 140,000 clones, roughly 90% being singletons. Material: peripheral blood, obtained before any cancer treatment. These receptors all come from a female donor older than 55 with stage I lung adenocarcinoma.

As DNA, the CDR3 is TGTGCCAGCAGCCTAATGGGACAGGGATTCATCAGTACGCAGTATTTT. Translated: CASSLMGQGFISTQYF. The rearrangement uses TRBV7-9 and TRBJ2-3, with 9 bases identical to TRBD1. CDR3 length: 16 amino acids. The V segment lost 5 bases and the J segment 8 bases; nucleotides outside the gene matches: 14. Germline-derived CDR1 and CDR2 are SEHNR and FQNEAQ (reference sequence).

The rearrangement links TRBV10-2 to TRBJ2-5, with 7 bases lining up with TRBD2. Germline V gives CDR1 WSHSY, CDR2 SAAADI. V lost 3 bases and J lost 1; bases outside the gene matches: 20. The CDR3 has 20 residues. The CDR3 nucleotides are TGCGCCAGCAGTGACGTCGCCGCTTTGGTGGGAGGGGAGTTCCAAGAGACCCAGTACTTC. Translating it yields CASSDVAALVGGEFQETQYF.

V gene TRBV30 combines with J gene TRBJ2-7; D gene unclear. This CDR3 contains 12 residues. The germline V gene has CDR1 GTSNPN and CDR2 SVGIG (reference sequence). Trimming took 0 bases from V and 2 from J, leaving 5 bases between them. CDR3 in amino acids: CAWSVRAYEQYF. In nucleotides, the CDR3 is TGTGCCTGGAGTGTACGGGCCTACGAGCAGTACTTC.

In its sample, this clone was seen once. V usage is TRBV5-4 and J usage is TRBJ2-7; no definite D call. Deletions cut 4 bases from V and 7 bases from J, with 12 bases between. Germline CDR1 SGHNT, CDR2 YYREEE (reference sequence). The CDR3 runs to 12 residues. CDR3 in amino acids: CASSPGWEEQYF. CDR3 DNA sequence: TGTGCCAGCAGCCCCGGATGGGAAGAGCAGTACTTC.

This clone was seen a single time. V usage is TRBV11-1 and J usage is TRBJ1-2; D remains ambiguous. This CDR3 region has 13 residues. Germline lookup yields CDR1 SGHAT and CDR2 FQDESV (reference sequence). Trimming shortened V by 5 bases and J by 6 bases, and 13 bases separated the two germline ends. Written as DNA, the CDR3 is TGTGCCAGCAGCGATAAACCTCTGGATGGCTACACCTTC. Its protein product is CASSDKPLDGYTF. Full variable domain (missing parts from reference TRBV11-1 and TRBJ1-2): EAEVAQSPRYKITEKSQAVAFWCDPISGHATLYWYRQILGQGPELLVQFQDESVVDDSQLPKDRFSAERLKGVDSTLKIQPAELGDSAMYLCASSDKPLDGYTFGSGTRLTVV.

This clone was seen more than once but under ten times. The chain links TRBV6-5 to TRBJ2-7; 11 nucleotides match TRBD2. Germline loops: CDR1 MNHEY, CDR2 SVGAGI. CDR3 length: 14 amino acids. Trimming at V came to 2 bases and at J to 6 bases, leaving 3 bases not matched to a gene. This CDR3 reads CASSYPTSGAEQYF. The CDR3 bases are TGTGCCAGCAGTTACCCGACTAGCGGGGCCGAGCAGTACTTC.

The CDR3 DNA sequence: TGTGCCAGCAGTGAAGAGTCTAGCAGGTTTTACAATGAGCAGTTCTTC. Protein product: CASSEESSRFYNEQFF. This chain links TRBV2 with TRBJ2-1, with a weak D call TRBD2 (5 bases). The ends were cut back, 1 base at V and 4 bases at J, with 14 bases in the middle. This CDR3 comprises 16 residues. CDR1 and CDR2 from the germline V gene are SNHLY and FYNNEI.

This clone was observed a single time. The chain links TRBV13 to TRBJ2-3; TRBD2 matches at 11 bases. Germline CDR1 is PRHDT and CDR2 is FYEKMQ (reference sequence). The CDR3 totals 14 residues. V lost 8 bases to trimming and J lost 4 bases; unmatched junction nucleotides: 5. CDR3 region: CASRTSGWADTQYF. CDR3 sequence (DNA): TGTGCCAGCCGGACTAGCGGGTGGGCAGATACGCAGTATTTT. The whole variable domain, remainder taken from reference TRBV13 and TRBJ2-3, is AAGVIQSPRHLIKEKRETATLKCYPIPRHDTVYWYQQGPGQDPQFLISFYEKMQSDKGSIPDRFSAQQFSDYHSELNMSSLELGDSALYFCASRTSGWADTQYFGPGTRLTVL.

About this clone itself: A read error may produce the germline difference seen at one junction end. V usage is TRBV11-2 and J usage is TRBJ2-6, with D unresolved. This CDR3 comprises 18 residues. From germline, CDR1 is SGHAT and CDR2 FQNNGV. The CDR3 loop reads CASSQEKQATKSGQRPDF. The CDR3, as DNA: TGTGCCAGCAGCCAAGAGAAGCAAGCAACAAAGTCGGGCCAACGTCCTGACTTC.

This chain uses TRBV5-1 with TRBJ2-1; D might be TRBD2 (6 bases). Per the germline V gene, CDR1 is SGHRS and CDR2 is YFSETQ. CDR3 length: 15 residues. V lost 5 bases and J lost 0, with 12 bases in between. Here the CDR3 reads CASRGEASSYNEQFF. The CDR3 coding sequence is TGCGCCAGCAGGGGGGAGGCCAGCTCCTACAATGAGCAGTTCTTC.

The rearrangement links TRBV18 to TRBJ1-1; D possibly corresponds to TRBD1 (5 bases). CDR1 is KGHSH, CDR2 LQKENI, per germline. The CDR3 has 13 amino acids. V was cut by 8 bases and J by 5 bases, with 15 bases left in between. CDR3 amino acids: CASTGGVRTEAFF. In DNA, the CDR3 is TGTGCCAGCACGGGGGGGGTTAGGACTGAAGCTTTCTTT.

This clone was found once. The gene calls are TRBV27 and TRBJ1-3; D gene unclear. Germline loops: CDR1 MNHEY, CDR2 SMNVEV (reference sequence). The CDR3 runs to 13 residues. Trimming took 4 bases from V and 2 from J, leaving 6 bases between them. In nucleotides, the CDR3 is TGTGCCAGCAGTTCGGCAACTGGAAACACCATATATTTT. It yields the protein CASSSATGNTIYF.

The V gene is TRBV28, the J gene TRBJ1-4; D unclear. The CDR3 extends over 13 amino acids. Germline V CDR1 and CDR2: MDHEN, SYDVKM. The V gene lost 9 bases and the J gene lost 7 bases, with 15 bases spanning the gap. The CDR3 sequence: CASRYPQGEKLFF. The CDR3 DNA sequence: TGTGCCAGTCGGTACCCTCAAGGTGAAAAACTGTTTTTT.

This chain connects TRBV5-1 to TRBJ1-1; TRBD1 agrees at 9 bases. In germline, CDR1 is SGHRS, CDR2 YFSETQ. The CDR3 extends over 16 amino acids. V gave up 4 bases and J gave up 4 bases; unmatched junction bases: 11. The CDR3 protein is CASSRPRTGDPTEAFF. The CDR3 DNA reads TGCGCCAGCAGCCGCCCCCGGACAGGGGACCCCACTGAAGCTTTCTTT. The whole variable domain, filled in from reference TRBV5-1 and TRBJ1-1, reads KAGVTQTPRYLIKTRGQQVTLSCSPISGHRSVSWYQQTPGQGLQFLFEYFSETQRNKGNFPGRFSGRQFSNSRSEMNVSTLELGDSALYLCASSRPRTGDPTEAFFGQGTRLTVV.

V and J are TRBV6-1 and TRBJ1-2; D is undetermined. The CDR3 length is 14 residues. The V and J ends lost 2 bases and 2 bases respectively, with 9 bases between them. CDR1 MNHNS and CDR2 SASEGT come from the germline V gene. The CDR3 DNA sequence: TGTGCCAGCAGTGAAACTATGGGGAACTATGGCTACACCTTC. This sequence encodes CASSETMGNYGYTF.

CDR3 amino acids: CASSPGLTGANVLTF. The CDR3 DNA is TGCGCCAGCAGCCCCGGGTTGACTGGGGCCAACGTCCTGACTTTC. The rearrangement joins TRBV5-1 to TRBJ2-6; D gene ambiguous. In germline, CDR1 is SGHRS, CDR2 YFSETQ. This CDR3 is built from 15 residues. Trimming removed 4 bases at V and 2 bases at J, with 10 bases between.

The V gene is TRBV2, the J gene TRBJ2-5; 7 nucleotides line up with TRBD2. The J segment lost 1 base and the V segment lost 4 bases, leaving 6 bases of the junction unmatched. CDR3 length equals 15 residues. Germline V gene lookup returns CDR1 SNHLY and CDR2 FYNNEI. CDR3 bases: TGTGCCAGCAGTGGGCCTAGCGGAGTCCAAGAGACCCAGTACTTC. Its protein is CASSGPSGVQETQYF.

The chain links TRBV19 to TRBJ2-3; D is undetermined. Germline CDR1 is LNHDA and CDR2 is SQIVND (reference sequence). V was pared by 2 bases and J by 4 bases, with 7 bases between. This CDR3 comprises 13 residues. The chain's CDR3 is CASSISPADTQYF. The CDR3 DNA sequence: TGTGCCAGTAGTATATCGCCTGCAGATACGCAGTATTTT.

The chain combines TRBV5-4 with TRBJ2-7; D is unresolved. CDR3 length equals 13 residues. Germline CDR1 and CDR2: SGHNT and YYREEE (reference sequence). Trimming removed 2 bases from V and 3 bases from J, with 9 bases in between. The DNA of the CDR3 is TGTGCCAGCAGCTTAGTGGGGATCTACGAGCAGTACTTC. Protein product: CASSLVGIYEQYF.